This paragraph reports one T cell receptor beta chain. What it binds is not known. The sample originates from a study of cytomegalovirus exposure and HLA in healthy donors. Study-level results: It is likely that the observed cluster of highly shared sequence variants was a sequencing artifact. Earlier analysis looked at TCR beta V segments, and most were productive about 87% or about 30% of the time. In vitro assays verified that three CMV-associated chains recognized CMV antigens specifically. Analysis was performed later, and it showed HLA-associated TCR beta chains to be more clonally expanded than equally common others.

The CDR3 covers 14 residues. Germline loops: CDR1 MDHEN, CDR2 SYDVKM. The V and J ends lost 6 bases and 8 bases respectively, with 16 bases between them. PCR involved 60 Vbeta and 13 Jbeta primers. Profiling relied on immunoSEQ multiplex PCR, and the TCRdb table lists in-frame clones only, not all of them. The table records about 200,000 clones, 82% of them present only once. This clonotype originated in a woman aged 40 to 55 in good health and CMV-seronegative. Input material: PBMCs. The chain has TRBV28 and TRBJ2-2; no definite D call. Here the CDR3 reads CASRSADRSGELFF. CDR3 in DNA: TGTGCCAGCAGGTCTGCGGATCGTTCGGGGGAGCTGTTTTTT.